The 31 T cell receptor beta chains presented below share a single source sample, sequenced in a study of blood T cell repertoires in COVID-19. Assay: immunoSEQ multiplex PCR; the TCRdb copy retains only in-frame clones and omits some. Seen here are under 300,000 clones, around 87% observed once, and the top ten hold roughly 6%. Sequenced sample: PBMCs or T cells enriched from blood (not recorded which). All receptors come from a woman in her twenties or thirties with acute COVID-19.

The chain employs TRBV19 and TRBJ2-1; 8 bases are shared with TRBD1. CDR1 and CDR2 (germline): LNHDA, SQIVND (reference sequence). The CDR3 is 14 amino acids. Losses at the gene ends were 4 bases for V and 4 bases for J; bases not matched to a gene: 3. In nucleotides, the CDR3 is TGTGCCAGTAGTACAGGGGGCCTTTACAATGAGCAGTTCTTC. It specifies CASSTGGLYNEQFF. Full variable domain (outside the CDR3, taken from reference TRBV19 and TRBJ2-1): DGGITQSPKYLFRKEGQNVTLSCEQNLNHDAMYWYRQDPGQGLRLIYYSQIVNDFQKGDIAEGYSVSREKKESFPLTVTSAQKNPTAFYLCASSTGGLYNEQFFGPGTRLTVL.

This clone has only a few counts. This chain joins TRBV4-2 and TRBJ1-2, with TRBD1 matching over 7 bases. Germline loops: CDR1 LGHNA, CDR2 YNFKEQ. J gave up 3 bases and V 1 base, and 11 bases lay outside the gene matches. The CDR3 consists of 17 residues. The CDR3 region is CASSQASRTGPDYGYTF. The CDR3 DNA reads TGTGCCAGCAGCCAAGCCTCGAGGACAGGCCCCGACTATGGCTACACCTTC.

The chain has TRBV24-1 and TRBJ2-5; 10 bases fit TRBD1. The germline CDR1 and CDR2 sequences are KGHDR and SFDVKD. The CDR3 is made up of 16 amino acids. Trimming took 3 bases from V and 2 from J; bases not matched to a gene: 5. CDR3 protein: CATSDTPGQGQETQYF. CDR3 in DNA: TGTGCCACCAGTGATACTCCGGGACAGGGGCAAGAGACCCAGTACTTC.

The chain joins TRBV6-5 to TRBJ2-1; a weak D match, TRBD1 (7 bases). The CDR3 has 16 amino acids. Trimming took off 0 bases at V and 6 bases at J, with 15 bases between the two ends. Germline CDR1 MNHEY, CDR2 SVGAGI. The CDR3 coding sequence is TGTGCCAGCAGTTACTCGAGCTGGCAGGGGGGCAATGAGCAGTTCTTC. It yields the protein CASSYSSWQGGNEQFF.

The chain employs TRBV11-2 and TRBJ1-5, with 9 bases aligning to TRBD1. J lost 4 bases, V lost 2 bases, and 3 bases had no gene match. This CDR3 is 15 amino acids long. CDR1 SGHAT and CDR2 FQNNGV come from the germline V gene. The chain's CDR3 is CASSLRTGVNQPQHF. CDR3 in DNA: TGTGCCAGCAGCTTAAGGACAGGGGTTAATCAGCCCCAGCATTTT.

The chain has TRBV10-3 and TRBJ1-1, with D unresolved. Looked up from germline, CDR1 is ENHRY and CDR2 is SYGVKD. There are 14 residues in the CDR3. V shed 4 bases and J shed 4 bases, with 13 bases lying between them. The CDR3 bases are TGTGCCATCAGTGGCACCAGGCAGGTCACTGAAGCTTTCTTT. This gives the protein CAISGTRQVTEAFF.

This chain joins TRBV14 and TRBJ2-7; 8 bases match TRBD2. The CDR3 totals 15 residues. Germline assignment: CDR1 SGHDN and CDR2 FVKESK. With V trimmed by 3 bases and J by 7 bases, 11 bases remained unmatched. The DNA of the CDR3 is TGTGCCAGCAGCCAGGGGCGAGCGGGAGTGGGAGAGCAGTACTTC. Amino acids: CASSQGRAGVGEQYF.

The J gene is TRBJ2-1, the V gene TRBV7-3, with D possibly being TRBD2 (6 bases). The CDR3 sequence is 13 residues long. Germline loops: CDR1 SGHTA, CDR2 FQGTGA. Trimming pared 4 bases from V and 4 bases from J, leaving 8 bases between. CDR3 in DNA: TGTGCCAGCAGCTGGGGACTTTACAATGAGCAGTTCTTC. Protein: CASSWGLYNEQFF.

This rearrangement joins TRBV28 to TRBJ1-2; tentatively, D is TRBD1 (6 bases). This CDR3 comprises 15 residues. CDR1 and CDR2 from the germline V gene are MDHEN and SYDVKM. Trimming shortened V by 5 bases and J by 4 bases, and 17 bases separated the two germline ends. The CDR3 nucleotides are TGTGCCAGCAGTCCGAGTCCGGGACAAAGCTATGGCTACACCTTC. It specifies CASSPSPGQSYGYTF.

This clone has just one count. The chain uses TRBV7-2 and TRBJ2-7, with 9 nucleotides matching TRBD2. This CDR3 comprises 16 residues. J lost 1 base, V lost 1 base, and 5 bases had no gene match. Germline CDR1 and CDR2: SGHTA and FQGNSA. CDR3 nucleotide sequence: TGTGCCAGCAGCTTAGTGGTGACTAGCGGTTCCTACGAGCAGTACTTC. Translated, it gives CASSLVVTSGSYEQYF.

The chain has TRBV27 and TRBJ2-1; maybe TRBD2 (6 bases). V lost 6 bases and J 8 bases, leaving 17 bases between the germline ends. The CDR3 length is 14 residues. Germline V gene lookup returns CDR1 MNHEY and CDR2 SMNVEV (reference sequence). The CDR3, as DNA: TGTGCCAGCAGCAGCCAACGGGAGTTCGATGAGCAGTTCTTC. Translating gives CASSSQREFDEQFF.

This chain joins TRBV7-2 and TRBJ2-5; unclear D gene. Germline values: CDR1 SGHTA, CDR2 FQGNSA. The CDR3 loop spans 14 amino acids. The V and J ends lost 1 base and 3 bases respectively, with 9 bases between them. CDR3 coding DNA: TGTGCCAGCAGCTTAGATATCAGAAAAGAGACCCAGTACTTC. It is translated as CASSLDIRKETQYF.

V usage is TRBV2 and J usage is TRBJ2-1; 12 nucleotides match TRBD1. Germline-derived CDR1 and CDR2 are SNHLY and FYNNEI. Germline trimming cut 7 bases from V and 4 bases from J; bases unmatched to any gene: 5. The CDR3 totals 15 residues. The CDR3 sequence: CASTRGQGAYNEQFF. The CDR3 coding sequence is TGTGCCAGCACCCGGGGACAGGGGGCATACAATGAGCAGTTCTTC.

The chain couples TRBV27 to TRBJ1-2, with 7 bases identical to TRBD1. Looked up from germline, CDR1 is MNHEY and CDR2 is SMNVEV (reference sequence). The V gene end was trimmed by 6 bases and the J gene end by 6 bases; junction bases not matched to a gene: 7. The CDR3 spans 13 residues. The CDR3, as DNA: TGTGCCAGCAGACCCACAGGGGCGGATGGCTACACCTTC. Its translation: CASRPTGADGYTF.

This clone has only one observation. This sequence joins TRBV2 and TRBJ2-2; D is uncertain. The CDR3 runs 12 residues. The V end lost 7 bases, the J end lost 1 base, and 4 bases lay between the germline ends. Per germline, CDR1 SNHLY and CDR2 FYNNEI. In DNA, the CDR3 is TGTGCCAGCATCGGGAACACCGGGGAGCTGTTTTTT. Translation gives CASIGNTGELFF.

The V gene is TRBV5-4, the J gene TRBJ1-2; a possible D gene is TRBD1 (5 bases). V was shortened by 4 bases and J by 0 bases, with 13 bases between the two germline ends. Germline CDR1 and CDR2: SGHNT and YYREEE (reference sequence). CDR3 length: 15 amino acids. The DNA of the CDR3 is TGTGCCAGCAGCCGAACCGACAGTGCTAACTATGGCTACACCTTC. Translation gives CASSRTDSANYGYTF.

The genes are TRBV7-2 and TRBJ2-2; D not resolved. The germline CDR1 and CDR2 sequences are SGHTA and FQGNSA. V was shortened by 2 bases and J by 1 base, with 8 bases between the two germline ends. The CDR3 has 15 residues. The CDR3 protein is CASSLIPGNTGELFF. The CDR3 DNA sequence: TGTGCCAGCAGCTTAATCCCGGGGAACACCGGGGAGCTGTTTTTT.

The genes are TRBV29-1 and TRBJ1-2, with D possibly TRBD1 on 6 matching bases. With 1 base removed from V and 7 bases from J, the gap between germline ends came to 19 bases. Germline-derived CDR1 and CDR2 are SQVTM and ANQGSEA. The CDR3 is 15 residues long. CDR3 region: CSVEGRQAEGGGYTF. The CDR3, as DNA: TGCAGCGTTGAAGGTAGACAGGCCGAGGGTGGTGGCTACACCTTC.

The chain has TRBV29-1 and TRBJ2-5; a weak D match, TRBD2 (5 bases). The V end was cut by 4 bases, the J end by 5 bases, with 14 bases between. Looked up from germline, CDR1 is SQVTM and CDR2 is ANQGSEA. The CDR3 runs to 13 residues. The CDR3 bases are TGCAGCGTTGGGAACGGGGTTGGGGAGACCCAGTACTTC. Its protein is CSVGNGVGETQYF.

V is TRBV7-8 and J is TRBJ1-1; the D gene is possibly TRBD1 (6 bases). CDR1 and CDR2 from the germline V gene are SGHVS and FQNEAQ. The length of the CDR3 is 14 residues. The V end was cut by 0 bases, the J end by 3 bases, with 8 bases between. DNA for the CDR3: TGTGCCAGCAGCTTAGCGAGGGGGTACACTGAAGCTTTCTTT. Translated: CASSLARGYTEAFF.

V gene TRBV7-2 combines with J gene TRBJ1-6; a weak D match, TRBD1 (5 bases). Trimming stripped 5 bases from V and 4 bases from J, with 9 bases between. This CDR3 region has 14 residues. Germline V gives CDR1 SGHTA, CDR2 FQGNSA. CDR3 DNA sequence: TGTGCCAGCAGCCGGCAGGGTTATAATTCACCCCTCCACTTT. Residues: CASSRQGYNSPLHF.

The DNA of the CDR3 is TGTGCCAGCTCTACCCGATCAGGGTACAATGAGCAGTTCTTC. Translation gives CASSTRSGYNEQFF. The rearrangement links TRBV28 to TRBJ2-1; D may be TRBD1 (5 bases). The V gene's germline CDR1 is MDHEN and CDR2 SYDVKM. The CDR3 runs to 14 residues. V gave up 8 bases and J gave up 4 bases, with 15 bases separating them.

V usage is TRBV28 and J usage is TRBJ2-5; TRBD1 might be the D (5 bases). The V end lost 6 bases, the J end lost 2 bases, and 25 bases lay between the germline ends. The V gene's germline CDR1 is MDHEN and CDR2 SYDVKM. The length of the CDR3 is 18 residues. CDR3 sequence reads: CASRDDSYGALRQETQYF. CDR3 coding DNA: TGTGCCAGCAGAGACGACAGCTACGGTGCCCTCCGACAAGAGACCCAGTACTTC.

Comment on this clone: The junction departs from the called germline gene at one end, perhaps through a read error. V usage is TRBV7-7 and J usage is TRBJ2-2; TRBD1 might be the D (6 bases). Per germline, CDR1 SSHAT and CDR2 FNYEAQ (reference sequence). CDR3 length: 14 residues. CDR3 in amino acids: CASSLAQGSGELFF. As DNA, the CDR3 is TGTGCTAGCAGCTTAGCACAGGGTTCCGGGGAGCTGTTTTTT.

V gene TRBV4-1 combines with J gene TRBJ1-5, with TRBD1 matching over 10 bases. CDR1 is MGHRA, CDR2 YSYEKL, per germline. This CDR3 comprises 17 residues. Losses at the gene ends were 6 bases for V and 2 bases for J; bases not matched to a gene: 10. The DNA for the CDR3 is TGCGCCAGCAGACTCTCGGACAGGGGGGCGGGCAATCAGCCCCAGCATTTT. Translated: CASRLSDRGAGNQPQHF.

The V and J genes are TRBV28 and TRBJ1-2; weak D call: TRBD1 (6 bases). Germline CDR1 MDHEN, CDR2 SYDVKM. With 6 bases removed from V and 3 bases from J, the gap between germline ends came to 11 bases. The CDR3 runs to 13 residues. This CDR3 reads CASRATGYYGYTF. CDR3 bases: TGTGCCAGCAGAGCTACAGGGTACTATGGCTACACCTTC.

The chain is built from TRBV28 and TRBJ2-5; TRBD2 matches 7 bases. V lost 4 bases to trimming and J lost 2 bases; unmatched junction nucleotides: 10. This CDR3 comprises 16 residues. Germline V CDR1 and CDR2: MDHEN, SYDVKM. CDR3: CASSSTLPSGQETQYF. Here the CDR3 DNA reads TGTGCCAGCAGTTCTACCCTTCCTAGCGGTCAAGAGACCCAGTACTTC.

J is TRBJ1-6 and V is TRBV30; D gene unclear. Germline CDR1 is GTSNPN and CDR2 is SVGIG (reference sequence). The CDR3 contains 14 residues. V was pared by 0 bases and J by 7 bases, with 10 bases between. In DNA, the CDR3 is TGTGCCTGGAGTGTGGGCGGACTAAATTCACCCCTCCACTTT. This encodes CAWSVGGLNSPLHF.

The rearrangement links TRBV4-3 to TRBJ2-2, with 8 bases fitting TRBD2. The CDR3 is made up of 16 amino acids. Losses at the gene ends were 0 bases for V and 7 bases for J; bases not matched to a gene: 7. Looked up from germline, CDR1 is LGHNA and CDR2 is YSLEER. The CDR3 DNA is TGCGCCAGCAGCCAAGATTCGGGAGGGCATGGCGGGGAGCTGTTTTTT. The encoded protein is CASSQDSGGHGGELFF.

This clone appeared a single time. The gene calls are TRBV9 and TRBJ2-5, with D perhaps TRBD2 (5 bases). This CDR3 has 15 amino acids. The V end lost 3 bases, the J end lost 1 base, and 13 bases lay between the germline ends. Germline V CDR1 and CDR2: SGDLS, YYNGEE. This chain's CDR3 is CASSGSGALQETQYF. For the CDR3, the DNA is TGTGCCAGCAGCGGAAGCGGAGCCCTCCAAGAGACCCAGTACTTC.

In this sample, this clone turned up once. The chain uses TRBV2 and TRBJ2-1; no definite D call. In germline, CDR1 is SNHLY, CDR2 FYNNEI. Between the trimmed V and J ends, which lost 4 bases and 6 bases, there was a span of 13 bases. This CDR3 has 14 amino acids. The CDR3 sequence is CASSVGRTTNEQFF. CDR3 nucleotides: TGTGCCAGCAGTGTCGGTCGTACTACCAATGAGCAGTTCTTC.